The subject of this entry is one T cell receptor (beta chain). 60 Vbeta and 13 Jbeta primers were used in PCR. The method was immunoSEQ multiplex PCR; TCRdb's version includes in-frame clones alone and lacks a portion of them. The table lists more than 95,000 clones, roughly 15% of them singletons. These data belong to a study of cytomegalovirus exposure and HLA in healthy donors. This CDR3 spans 15 amino acids. V shed 5 bases and J 6 bases; nucleotides not matched to a gene: 11. Per the germline V gene, CDR1 is SGHTA and CDR2 is FQGNSA. This receptor was taken from a female donor in good health and CMV-seronegative. The chain uses TRBV7-2 and TRBJ2-3, with TRBD2 matching 7 bases. The material sequenced was PBMCs. CDR3 coding DNA: TGTGCCAGCAGCCACGAAGCGGGGTACGTGGATACGCAGTATTTT. This gives the protein CASSHEAGYVDTQYF.